Described below is a single T cell receptor beta chain sequence and its context. The antigen is unknown. The germline gives CDR1 LGHNA, CDR2 YNFKEQ. The CDR3 sequence is 15 residues long. Trimming removed 0 bases from V and 8 bases from J; junction bases left unmatched: 5. This sample was included in a study of OX40 agonist ivuxolimab in advanced cancers. Study summary: Given to patients was ivuxolimab, an agonistic anti-OX40 (CD134) antibody. One patient with hepatocellular carcinoma and two with cutaneous melanoma, three in all, had partial responses. Study-level findings and limits: Clonal expansion among partial responders at 0.1-3.0 mg/kg ranked near the lowest.

Sampling times: baseline, cycle 4 day 1, cycle 7 day 1. The protocol was immunoSEQ multiplex PCR, while the TCRdb copy is restricted to in-frame clones and leaves out a portion. There are around 95,000 clones in the sample; less than 95% occur only once, and around 0.58% lies in the top ten. The TCR originated in an adult with an advanced solid tumor such as melanoma, head and neck, liver or kidney cancer. The specimen comprised CD4+ or CD8+ T cells sorted from blood, sampled in a trial of the OX40 agonist ivuxolimab. This sequence joins TRBV4-2 and TRBJ2-1; 9 nucleotides align to TRBD2. CDR3: CASSQDAAGGYEQFF. CDR3 in DNA: TGTGCCAGCAGCCAAGATGCAGCGGGAGGCTATGAGCAGTTCTTC.